Below, 29 T cell receptor beta chains from the same sample are listed, as sequenced in a study of blood T cell repertoires in COVID-19. Assay used: immunoSEQ multiplex PCR; TCRdb lists only in-frame clones, some missing. The sample shows about 73,000 clones, 65% to 85% of them seen only once. The sequenced sample was peripheral blood. These receptors originate from a human donor in a cohort sampled during active COVID-19.

This rearrangement joins TRBV19 to TRBJ1-2, with 9 positions matching TRBD1. CDR3 length: 15 residues. Trimming cost V 9 bases and J 2 bases; bases outside gene matches: 10. Per the germline V gene, CDR1 is LNHDA and CDR2 is SQIVND (reference sequence). The CDR3 sequence is CASHDLTGGNYGYTF. CDR3 nucleotides: TGTGCCAGCCACGATCTGACAGGGGGGAACTATGGCTACACCTTC.

The rearrangement links TRBV11-2 to TRBJ1-3; possibly TRBD1 for D (5 bases). Germline V lookup: CDR1 SGHAT, CDR2 FQNNGV. With 1 base removed from V and 0 bases from J, the gap between germline ends came to 7 bases. This CDR3 comprises 15 residues. DNA of the CDR3: TGTGCCAGCAGCTTAGGAACAGGCTCTGGAAACACCATATATTTT. Protein product: CASSLGTGSGNTIYF. The entire variable domain, with the rest obtained from reference TRBV11-2 and TRBJ1-3, is as follows: EAGVAQSPRYKIIEKRQSVAFWCNPISGHATLYWYQQILGQGPKLLIQFQNNGVVDDSQLPKDRFSAERLKGVDSTLKIQPAKLEDSAVYLCASSLGTGSGNTIYFGEGSWLTVV.

The chain couples TRBV10-3 to TRBJ2-3; 11 bases are shared with TRBD1. CDR3 size: 17 residues. With 4 bases clipped from V and 3 bases from J, the junction kept 9 bases outside the gene matches. From germline, CDR1 is ENHRY and CDR2 SYGVKD. Here the CDR3 DNA reads TGTGCCATCAGTGTCCCCGGGACAGGGGGACGGACAGATACGCAGTATTTT. This gives the protein CAISVPGTGGRTDTQYF.

The genes are TRBV6-5 and TRBJ2-3; TRBD2 is a possible D gene (6 bases). Germline V gene lookup returns CDR1 MNHEY and CDR2 SVGAGI. The ends were cut back, 6 bases at V and 7 bases at J, with 14 bases in the middle. The CDR3 runs to 13 residues. The CDR3 coding sequence is TGTGCCAGCAGAGATCCGGGACTCAATACGCAGTATTTT. Amino acid sequence: CASRDPGLNTQYF.

J is TRBJ1-5 and V is TRBV29-1; TRBD1 matches at 12 bases. The CDR3 has 14 amino acids. J lost 4 bases, V lost 4 bases, and 2 bases had no gene match. Per the germline V gene, CDR1 is SQVTM and CDR2 is ANQGSEA. The CDR3 sequence is CSVAGQGANQPQHF. In DNA form, the CDR3 reads TGCAGCGTTGCGGGACAGGGGGCGAATCAGCCCCAGCATTTT.

The chain couples TRBV2 to TRBJ1-1; 10 bases map to TRBD1. The J segment lost 0 bases and the V segment lost 4 bases, leaving 8 bases of the junction unmatched. Per the germline V gene, CDR1 is SNHLY and CDR2 is FYNNEI. The CDR3 totals 17 residues. CDR3 bases: TGTGCCAGCAGTGTTGGGGACAGGGGCAGGGTGAACACTGAAGCTTTCTTT. Translating it yields CASSVGDRGRVNTEAFF. The full variable domain, in which reference TRBV2 and TRBJ1-1 provide the parts outside the CDR3, is EPEVTQTPSHQVTQMGQEVILRCVPISNHLYFYWYRQILGQKVEFLVSFYNNEISEKSEIFDDQFSVERPDGSNFTLKIRSTKLEDSAMYFCASSVGDRGRVNTEAFFGQGTRLTVV.

The count of this clone is one. The chain has TRBV5-4 and TRBJ2-1; 11 nucleotides match TRBD2. Germline V lookup: CDR1 SGHNT, CDR2 YYREEE (reference sequence). This CDR3 region has 16 residues. V lost 5 bases to trimming and J lost 4 bases; unmatched junction nucleotides: 8. The CDR3 region is CASSRGLAGFYNEQFF. CDR3 DNA sequence: TGTGCCAGCAGTCGAGGACTAGCGGGCTTTTACAATGAGCAGTTCTTC.

The genes are TRBV7-3 and TRBJ2-1; weak D call: TRBD1 (6 bases). This CDR3 region has 14 residues. From germline, CDR1 is SGHTA and CDR2 FQGTGA. Trimming stripped 5 bases from V and 6 bases from J, with 14 bases between. The CDR3 sequence: CASSLPGHSNEQFF. The CDR3 DNA is TGTGCCAGCAGCCTACCGGGACACAGCAATGAGCAGTTCTTC.

The chain carries TRBV11-3 and TRBJ2-3; tentative D call: TRBD1 (6 bases). CDR1 is SGHNT, CDR2 YENEEA, per germline. This CDR3 is 16 amino acids long. With 1 base removed from V and 4 bases from J, the gap between germline ends came to 15 bases. The DNA of the CDR3 is TGTGCCAGCAGCTTAGTTGCAGGGGACATCGCAGATACGCAGTATTTT. It is translated as CASSLVAGDIADTQYF.

The chain uses TRBV5-1 and TRBJ2-3; unclear D gene. Germline V lookup: CDR1 SGHRS, CDR2 YFSETQ. V was cut by 1 base and J by 3 bases, with 6 bases left in between. CDR3 length equals 13 residues. CDR3 residues: CASSLPGTDTQYF. The CDR3 DNA reads TGCGCCAGCAGCTTGCCCGGGACAGATACGCAGTATTTT. Complete variable domain (other parts from reference TRBV5-1 and TRBJ2-3): KAGVTQTPRYLIKTRGQQVTLSCSPISGHRSVSWYQQTPGQGLQFLFEYFSETQRNKGNFPGRFSGRQFSNSRSEMNVSTLELGDSALYLCASSLPGTDTQYFGPGTRLTVL.

The chain links TRBV5-1 to TRBJ2-5; 12 bases line up with TRBD1. CDR3 length: 17 residues. V was clipped by 4 bases and J by 3 bases; unmatched bases: 10. Per germline, CDR1 SGHRS and CDR2 YFSETQ. CDR3 DNA: TGCGCCAGCAGCGGCCTGGGGGGACAGGGGGCCGAAGAGACCCAGTACTTC. Protein product: CASSGLGGQGAEETQYF.

CDR3 DNA: TGTGCCAGCAGCCTCGGTAATGAAAAACTGTTTTTT. Its protein is CASSLGNEKLFF. The genes are TRBV3-1 (or the pseudogene TRBV3-2) and TRBJ1-4; D gene ambiguous. Germline lookup yields CDR1 LGHDT and CDR2 YNNKEL (reference sequence). Trimming removed 4 bases at V and 4 bases at J, with 4 bases between. The CDR3 has 12 amino acids.

The CDR3 region is CASSRIGSQPQHF. CDR3 coding DNA: TGTGCCAGCAGCCGGATCGGGAGTCAGCCCCAGCATTTT. The rearrangement joins TRBV16 to TRBJ1-5; D unclear. The CDR3 covers 13 residues. Germline V CDR1 and CDR2: KGHSY, FQNENV. The V end was cut by 4 bases, the J end by 6 bases, with 10 bases between.

The V call is TRBV20-1, the J call TRBJ2-4; D not certain. The V end was cut by 4 bases, the J end by 14 bases, with 9 bases between. Looked up from germline, CDR1 is DFQATT and CDR2 is SNEGSKA (reference sequence). The CDR3 is made up of 9 amino acids. CDR3 sequence reads: CSATPTEYF. CDR3 nucleotides: TGCAGTGCTACTCCTACGGAGTACTTC.

The chain joins TRBV29-1 to TRBJ1-2, with D perhaps matching TRBD1 (6 bases). This CDR3 is built from 17 residues. With 3 bases removed from V and 8 bases from J, the gap between germline ends came to 28 bases. Germline CDR1 reads SQVTM; CDR2 reads ANQGSEA. For the CDR3, the DNA is TGCAGCGTTGATCCCCCAGCAGGGGACCAGGGCGGCTACGGCTACACCTTC. Its protein is CSVDPPAGDQGGYGYTF.

This clone appeared a few times. The CDR3: CASSLSSEAFF. The CDR3 bases are TGTGCCAGCAGTTTATCCTCTGAAGCTTTCTTT. The rearrangement uses TRBV12-3 or TRBV12-4 and TRBJ1-1; the D is unclear. CDR3 length: 11 amino acids. V was cut by 2 bases and J by 6 bases, with 4 bases left in between.

V is TRBV9 and J is TRBJ2-2; 8 bases match TRBD1. Germline CDR1 and CDR2: SGDLS and YYNGEE. V was clipped by 1 base and J by 0 bases; unmatched bases: 2. This CDR3 is built from 16 residues. In DNA, the CDR3 is TGTGCCAGCAGCGTATGGACAGGGACGAACACCGGGGAGCTGTTTTTT. It specifies CASSVWTGTNTGELFF.

The V call is TRBV15, the J call TRBJ1-5; D is uncertain. This CDR3 is 15 amino acids long. Germline V gene sequence: CDR1 LNHNV, CDR2 YYDKDF (reference sequence). Deletions cut 0 bases from V and 6 bases from J, with 12 bases between. The CDR3 nucleotides read TGTGCCACCAGCAGAGATCGGGGTCGCAGTCAGCCCCAGCATTTT. This codes for CATSRDRGRSQPQHF.

The V gene is TRBV6-5, the J gene TRBJ1-2, with D possibly TRBD1 on 5 matching bases. The CDR3 is 16 residues long. Per germline, CDR1 MNHEY and CDR2 SVGAGI. V gave up 1 base and J gave up 4 bases, with 16 bases separating them. CDR3 sequence: CASSYLSGNRFYGYTF. The CDR3 DNA reads as TGTGCCAGCAGTTACTTATCAGGGAATCGGTTCTATGGCTACACCTTC.

The genes are TRBV7-8 and TRBJ2-2, with D possibly TRBD1 on 6 matching bases. The ends were cut back, 4 bases at V and 5 bases at J, with 14 bases in the middle. The CDR3 is 15 residues long. Germline CDR1 reads SGHVS; CDR2 reads FQNEAQ. CDR3 DNA sequence: TGTGCCAGCAGCTCACACAGGGTAGCAACCGGGGAGCTGTTTTTT. Residues: CASSSHRVATGELFF.

The chain is built from TRBV10-3 and TRBJ1-5, with D unclear. The V gene lost 0 bases and the J gene lost 4 bases, with 4 bases spanning the gap. Looked up from germline, CDR1 is ENHRY and CDR2 is SYGVKD. This CDR3 has 13 residues. The chain's CDR3 is CAISESENQPQHF. The CDR3 DNA is TGTGCCATCAGTGAGTCCGAGAATCAGCCCCAGCATTTT.

Comment on this clone: Other DNA sequences in the sample encode the same CDR3. The chain is built from TRBV5-1 and TRBJ2-5; 9 nucleotides line up with TRBD1. The length of the CDR3 is 14 residues. Germline V gives CDR1 SGHRS, CDR2 YFSETQ. Losses at the gene ends were 1 base for V and 5 bases for J; bases not matched to a gene: 3. CDR3: CASSLTGGLETQYF. CDR3 DNA sequence: TGCGCCAGCAGCTTGACAGGGGGCCTGGAGACCCAGTACTTC. The complete variable domain, with remaining parts taken from reference TRBV5-1 and TRBJ2-5, reads KAGVTQTPRYLIKTRGQQVTLSCSPISGHRSVSWYQQTPGQGLQFLFEYFSETQRNKGNFPGRFSGRQFSNSRSEMNVSTLELGDSALYLCASSLTGGLETQYFGPGTRLLVL.

The DNA of the CDR3 is TGTGCCAGCAGCTCGACAGGGGTGAAACTGTTTTTT. Translation gives CASSSTGVKLFF. The chain uses TRBV12-3 or TRBV12-4 and TRBJ1-4; 8 bases are a match to TRBD1. The CDR3 is made up of 12 amino acids. V trimming: 6 bases; J trimming: 11 bases; junction bases outside the gene matches: 5.

The V gene is TRBV2, the J gene TRBJ1-4, with D perhaps matching TRBD1 (5 bases). Trimming removed 8 bases from V and 0 bases from J, with 25 bases in between. The germline V gene has CDR1 SNHLY and CDR2 FYNNEI. The CDR3 is 19 residues long. CDR3 amino acids: CASRGLPVEGIATNEKLFF. The CDR3 region has the DNA TGTGCCAGCCGGGGACTGCCTGTCGAGGGGATTGCAACTAATGAAAAACTGTTTTTT.

This clone was found once. The chain links TRBV3-1 (or the pseudogene TRBV3-2) to TRBJ2-4; 9 bases align to TRBD2. V lost 1 base, J lost 16 bases, and 20 bases stayed unmatched. Germline V gene lookup returns CDR1 LGHDT and CDR2 YNNKEL (reference sequence). The CDR3 is 17 amino acids. DNA for the CDR3: TGTGCCAGCAGCCAAGGACCGGGGGCTAGCGGGGAGTTAACGATATACTTC. This sequence encodes CASSQGPGASGELTIYF.

V gene TRBV19 combines with J gene TRBJ1-5, with no clear D. In germline, CDR1 is LNHDA, CDR2 SQIVND (reference sequence). V was pared by 2 bases and J by 5 bases, with 7 bases between. The CDR3 length is 13 residues. In DNA form, the CDR3 reads TGTGCCAGTAGTATATCCCGGGATCAGCCCCAGCATTTT. This sequence encodes CASSISRDQPQHF.

This chain joins TRBV6-2 or TRBV6-3 and TRBJ2-1; 7 bases are a match to TRBD1. Unmatched junction bases numbered 8, after V lost 6 bases and J lost 6 bases. The germline gives CDR1 MNHEY, CDR2 SVGEGT. CDR3 length equals 14 residues. The CDR3 coding sequence is TGTGCCAGCAGCCGACAGGGATCGGGCAATGAGCAGTTCTTC. Protein product: CASSRQGSGNEQFF.

The V call is TRBV5-4, the J call TRBJ2-3, with D perhaps matching TRBD1 (7 bases). V lost 2 bases and J 8 bases, leaving 12 bases between the germline ends. Germline CDR1 is SGHNT and CDR2 is YYREEE (reference sequence). The CDR3 has 13 residues. For the CDR3, the DNA is TGTGCCAGCAGCTTTGACAGGGAGGTTACGCAGTATTTT. It yields the protein CASSFDREVTQYF.

This clone was recorded a few times. The chain employs TRBV19 and TRBJ1-4; D is perhaps TRBD1 (6 bases). The CDR3 runs to 15 residues. In germline, CDR1 is LNHDA, CDR2 SQIVND (reference sequence). V was clipped by 4 bases and J by 6 bases, with 15 bases between them. The CDR3 loop reads CASSTGGALDEKLFF. CDR3 nucleotides: TGTGCCAGTAGTACTGGGGGCGCCTTAGATGAAAAACTGTTTTTT.